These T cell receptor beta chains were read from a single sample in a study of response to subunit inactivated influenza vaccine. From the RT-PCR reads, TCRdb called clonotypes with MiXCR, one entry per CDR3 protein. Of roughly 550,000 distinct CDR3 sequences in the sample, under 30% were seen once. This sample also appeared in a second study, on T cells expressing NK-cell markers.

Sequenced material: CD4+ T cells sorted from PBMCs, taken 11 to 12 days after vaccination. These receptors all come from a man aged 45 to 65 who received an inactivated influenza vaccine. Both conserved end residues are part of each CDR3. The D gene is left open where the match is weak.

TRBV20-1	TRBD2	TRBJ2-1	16	CSATSGLAGTNNEQFF
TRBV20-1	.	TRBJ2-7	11	CSARGGWEQYF
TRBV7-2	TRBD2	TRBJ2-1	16	CASSLKPSGGASEQFF
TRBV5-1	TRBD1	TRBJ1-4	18	CASRATGTGDGQREKLFF
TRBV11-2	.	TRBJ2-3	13	CASSLGGKDTQYF
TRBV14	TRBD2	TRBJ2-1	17	CASSQATSGRASNEQFF
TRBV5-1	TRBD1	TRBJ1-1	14	CASSSTGMGTEAFF
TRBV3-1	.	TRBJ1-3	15	CASSQDGGGWNTIYF
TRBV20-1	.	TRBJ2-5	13	CSASFRWGETQYF
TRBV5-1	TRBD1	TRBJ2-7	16	CASSPGTGRATSEQYF
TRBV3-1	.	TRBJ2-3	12	CASSPVEDTQYF
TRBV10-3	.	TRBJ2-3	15	CAISESGGGTDTQYF
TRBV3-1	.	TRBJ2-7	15	CASSQQRGLPYEQYF
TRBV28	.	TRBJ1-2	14	CASSSGVKTRGYTF
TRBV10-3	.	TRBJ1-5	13	CAISARDNQPQHF
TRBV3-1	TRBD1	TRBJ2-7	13	CASSQTGGWEQYF
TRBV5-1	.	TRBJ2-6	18	CASSGDGVSLEGANVLTF
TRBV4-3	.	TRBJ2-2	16	CASSQESGRYTGELFF
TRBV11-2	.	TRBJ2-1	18	CASSLVSGKPSSYNEQFF
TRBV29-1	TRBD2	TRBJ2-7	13	CSVRTSGRHEQYF
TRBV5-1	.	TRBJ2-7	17	CASTRTSGRVSSYEQYF
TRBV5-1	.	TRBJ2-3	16	CASSAGQHSSTDTQYF
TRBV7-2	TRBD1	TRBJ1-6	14	CASSFDRGSSPLHF
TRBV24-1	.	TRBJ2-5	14	CATSDSLRRETQYF
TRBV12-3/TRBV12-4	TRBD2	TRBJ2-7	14	CASGLAGSSYEQYF
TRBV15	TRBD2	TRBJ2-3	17	CATSRDDGTSGTDTQYF
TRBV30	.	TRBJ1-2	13	CAWSTEFNYGYTF
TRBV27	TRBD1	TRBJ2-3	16	CASSRRTGLPTDTQYF
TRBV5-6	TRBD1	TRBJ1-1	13	CASSGQGVTEAFF
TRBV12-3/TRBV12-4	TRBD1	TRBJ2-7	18	CASSFAISGTGGPYEQYF
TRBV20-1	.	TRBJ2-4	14	CSAKGRLAKNIQYF
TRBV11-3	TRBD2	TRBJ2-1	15	CASSQIAGGYDEQFF
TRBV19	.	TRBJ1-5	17	CASSWGGGTDSNQPQHF
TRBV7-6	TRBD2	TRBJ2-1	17	CASSSTSGRATYNEQFF
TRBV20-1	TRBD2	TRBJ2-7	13	CSAWTSGAYEQYF
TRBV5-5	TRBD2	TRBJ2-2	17	CASSLGYLAGGTGELFF
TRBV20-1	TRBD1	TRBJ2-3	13	CSASGRGTDTQYF
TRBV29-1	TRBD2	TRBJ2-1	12	CSVRSSGRWGFF
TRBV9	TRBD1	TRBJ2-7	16	CASSFRSGTGYYEQYF
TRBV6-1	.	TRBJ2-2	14	CASRRARRTGELFF
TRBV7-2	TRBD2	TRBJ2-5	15	CASSRGVSGRETQYF
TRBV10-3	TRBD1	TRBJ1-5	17	CAISESILGQGNQPQHF
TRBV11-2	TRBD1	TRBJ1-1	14	CASRKPRDRGQAFF
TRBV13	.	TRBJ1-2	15	CASSRQGYGGYGYTF
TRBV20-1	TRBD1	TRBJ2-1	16	CSARDPGQGSYNEQFF
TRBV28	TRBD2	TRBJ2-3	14	CASSFSGRRDTQYF
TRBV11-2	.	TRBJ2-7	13	CASSSRTTYEQYF
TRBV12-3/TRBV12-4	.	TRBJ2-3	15	CASSYRRGPSDTQYF
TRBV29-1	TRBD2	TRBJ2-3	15	CSVEEVAGFTDTQYF
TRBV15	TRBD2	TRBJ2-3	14	CATGLAGGSDTQYF
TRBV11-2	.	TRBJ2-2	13	CASSLEWTGELFF
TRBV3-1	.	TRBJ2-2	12	CASSQLKRELFF
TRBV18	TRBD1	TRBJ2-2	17	CASSPIPGQVNTGELFF